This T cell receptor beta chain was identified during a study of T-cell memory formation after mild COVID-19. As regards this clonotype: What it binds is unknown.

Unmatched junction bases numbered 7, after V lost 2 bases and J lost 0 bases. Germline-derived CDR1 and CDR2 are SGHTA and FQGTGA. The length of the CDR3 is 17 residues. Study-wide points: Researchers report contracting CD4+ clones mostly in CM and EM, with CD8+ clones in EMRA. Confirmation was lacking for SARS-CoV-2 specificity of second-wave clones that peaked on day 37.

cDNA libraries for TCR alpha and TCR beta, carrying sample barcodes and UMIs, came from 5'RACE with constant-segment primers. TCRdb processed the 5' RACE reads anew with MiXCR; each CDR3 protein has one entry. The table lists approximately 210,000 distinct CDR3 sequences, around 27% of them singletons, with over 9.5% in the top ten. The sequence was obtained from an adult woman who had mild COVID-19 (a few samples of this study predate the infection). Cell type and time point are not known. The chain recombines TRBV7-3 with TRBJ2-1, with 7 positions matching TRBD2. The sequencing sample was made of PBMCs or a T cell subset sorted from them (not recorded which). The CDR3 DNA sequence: TGTGCCAGCAGCTTATTAGGGAGGGAGAGCTCCTACAATGAGCAGTTCTTC. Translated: CASSLLGRESSYNEQFF.